This TCR beta chain was captured by sequencing in a study of PD-L1 blockade in urothelial cancer. Sample time point: peripheral blood 6 weeks after treatment start. Profiling relied on immunoSEQ multiplex PCR, and the TCRdb table lists in-frame clones only, not all of them. The table lists around 110,000 clones, more than 85% of them singletons. This CDR3 has 12 residues. From germline, CDR1 is SNHLY and CDR2 FYNNEI. Trimming shortened V by 8 bases and J by 8 bases, and 15 bases separated the two germline ends. This clonotype was sampled from a man in his sixties with urothelial cancer. The chain links TRBV2 to TRBJ1-2, with TRBD1 as a possible D gene (6 bases). The material sequenced was PBMCs, taken around atezolizumab (anti-PD-L1) treatment. The CDR3 protein is CASALGASGYTF. CDR3 in DNA: TGTGCCAGCGCTCTGGGGGCCAGCGGCTACACCTTC.